One sample yielded the 21 T cell receptor beta chains listed below, sequenced in a study of T-cell reconstitution after alpha-beta-depleted transplantation in children. Unique molecular identifiers were incorporated when the TCRbeta library was constructed. TCRdb analysed the PCR reads with MiXCR anew, one entry per CDR3 protein. Of several thousand distinct CDR3 sequences listed, roughly 14% were seen once; the top ten hold 6%. The sample in question was PBMCs, obtained before TCRalphabeta/CD19-depleted stem cell transplant. Receptors were obtained from a boy under 18 with acute lymphoblastic leukemia, due to receive a stem cell transplant.

The genes are TRBV27 and TRBJ2-7; 11 bases fit TRBD2. This CDR3 region has 15 residues. CDR1 and CDR2 from the germline V gene are MNHEY and SMNVEV (reference sequence). V was pared by 6 bases and J by 0 bases, with 4 bases of the junction left unmatched. This CDR3 is CASSTSGSTSYEQYF. CDR3 bases: TGTGCCAGCAGCACTAGCGGGAGTACCTCCTACGAGCAGTACTTC.

By sample fraction, this clonotype is medium-sized (0.01 to 0.1%). The rearrangement links TRBV7-6 to TRBJ1-5, with 7 bases identical to TRBD1. Trimming took 3 bases from V and 7 from J; bases not matched to a gene: 6. The CDR3 is 14 amino acids. Germline lookup yields CDR1 SGHVS and CDR2 FNYEAQ. Here the CDR3 DNA reads TGTGCCAGCAGCTTGGGACAGTCGGCCCAGCCCCAGCATTTT. It translates to CASSLGQSAQPQHF.

In its sample, this clonotype is medium-sized. The rearrangement links TRBV7-2 to TRBJ2-7; 9 nucleotides line up with TRBD1. This CDR3 has 12 amino acids. Unmatched junction bases numbered 2, after V lost 5 bases and J lost 6 bases. Per germline, CDR1 SGHTA and CDR2 FQGNSA. The CDR3 bases are TGTGCCAGCAGCCGGACAGGGGTCGAGCAGTACTTC. It is translated as CASSRTGVEQYF.

By share of the sample, this clonotype is medium-sized (0.01 to 0.1%). This rearrangement joins TRBV21-1 to TRBJ2-3; the table names TRBD2, a call not compared with the DNA. TRBV21-1 is classified as a pseudogene. The CDR3 contains 14 residues. CDR3 in amino acids: CASSGGDSTDTQYF. The CDR3 coding sequence is TGTGCCAGCAGCGGAGGGGACAGCACAGATACGCAGTATTTT.

This clonotype qualifies as medium-sized (0.01 to 0.1%). The chain couples TRBV5-1 to TRBJ2-1, with D possibly being TRBD1 (5 bases). V shed 6 bases and J shed 8 bases, with 12 bases lying between them. This CDR3 spans 12 amino acids. The V gene's germline CDR1 is SGHRS and CDR2 YFSETQ. The CDR3 coding sequence is TGCGCCAGCAAAGGGGTAGACTATGAGCAGTTCTTC. Translation: CASKGVDYEQFF. The whole variable domain, remainder taken from reference TRBV5-1 and TRBJ2-1, is KAGVTQTPRYLIKTRGQQVTLSCSPISGHRSVSWYQQTPGQGLQFLFEYFSETQRNKGNFPGRFSGRQFSNSRSEMNVSTLELGDSALYLCASKGVDYEQFFGPGTRLTVL.

The rearrangement joins TRBV19 to TRBJ1-3, with D unclear. CDR1 and CDR2 (germline): LNHDA, SQIVND (reference sequence). There are 15 residues in the CDR3. V gave up 6 bases and J gave up 0 bases, with 12 bases separating them. The CDR3 region has the DNA TGTGCCAGTAGCTGGATAGCGGTCTCTGGAAACACCATATATTTT. Translating it yields CASSWIAVSGNTIYF.

This clonotype is classed as medium-sized. The V gene is TRBV7-2, the J gene TRBJ2-3; D gene ambiguous. The germline gives CDR1 SGHTA, CDR2 FQGNSA. The CDR3 has 11 amino acids. V shed 1 base and J shed 10 bases, with 6 bases lying between them. CDR3 sequence: CASSLGGSQYF. As DNA, the CDR3 is TGTGCCAGCAGCTTAGGGGGTTCGCAGTATTTT.

By frequency in the sample, this clonotype is medium-sized. The chain carries TRBV12-3 or TRBV12-4 and TRBJ1-1; D gene unclear. V lost 7 bases to trimming and J lost 7 bases, with 13 bases between them. This CDR3 contains 12 residues. In DNA form, the CDR3 reads TGTGCCAGCACCGAAGACGGCTTTGAAGCTTTCTTT. Translation gives CASTEDGFEAFF.

The sample holds many counts of this clonotype. The chain is built from TRBV4-3 and TRBJ2-3; 9 nucleotides agree with TRBD1. The length of the CDR3 is 19 residues. Germline CDR1 is LGHNA and CDR2 is YSLEER. V trimming: 0 bases; J trimming: 1 base; junction bases outside the gene matches: 11. CDR3 loop: CASSQEPLLWTGGTDTQYF. The CDR3 DNA follows: TGCGCCAGCAGCCAAGAACCCCTACTATGGACAGGGGGCACAGATACGCAGTATTTT.

The chain joins TRBV5-1 to TRBJ2-7, with D perhaps matching TRBD1 (6 bases). The CDR3 has 13 amino acids. Germline loops: CDR1 SGHRS, CDR2 YFSETQ. V lost 3 bases, J lost 5 bases, and 12 bases lay in between. This CDR3 reads CASSSNREHEQYF. The CDR3 bases are TGCGCCAGCAGCTCGAACAGGGAGCACGAGCAGTACTTC.

This clonotype counts as medium-sized. The genes are TRBV6-5 and TRBJ1-1; TRBD1 aligns across 7 bases. Germline values: CDR1 MNHEY, CDR2 SVGAGI. The CDR3 covers 14 residues. Trimming at V came to 7 bases and at J to 5 bases, leaving 10 bases not matched to a gene. CDR3 amino acids: CASKGAGAKTEAFF. CDR3 DNA sequence: TGTGCCAGCAAGGGGGCAGGGGCAAAGACTGAAGCTTTCTTT.

By sample share, this clonotype is medium-sized. The rearrangement joins TRBV4-1 to TRBJ1-3; TRBD1 agrees at 7 bases. CDR3 length equals 17 residues. Germline V gives CDR1 MGHRA, CDR2 YSYEKL. V lost 4 bases and J lost 0; bases outside the gene matches: 9. The CDR3 reads CASSRQAGQASGNTIYF. CDR3 nucleotides: TGCGCCAGCAGCCGACAAGCAGGACAGGCCTCTGGAAACACCATATATTTT.

In its sample, this clonotype ranks as medium-sized. The chain carries TRBV11-2 and TRBJ2-1, with D possibly TRBD2 on 5 matching bases. Germline V gives CDR1 SGHAT, CDR2 FQNNGV. The CDR3 runs 15 residues. V dropped 2 bases and J dropped 0 bases, with 8 bases sitting between them. The CDR3: CASSLRGSSYNEQFF. CDR3 nucleotides: TGTGCCAGCAGCTTACGTGGGAGCTCCTACAATGAGCAGTTCTTC.

This clonotype is classed as medium-sized. The genes are TRBV29-1 and TRBJ2-7; D remains ambiguous. CDR1 and CDR2 from the germline V gene are SQVTM and ANQGSEA. Trimming removed 0 bases at V and 6 bases at J, with 9 bases between. The CDR3 has 12 amino acids. CDR3 coding DNA: TGCAGCGTTGAAGAAAACGGCCTCGAGCAGTACTTC. As protein: CSVEENGLEQYF.

This clonotype is medium-sized by share. The genes are TRBV7-8 and TRBJ2-2; D uncertain. Germline lookup yields CDR1 SGHVS and CDR2 FQNEAQ. This CDR3 is built from 14 residues. Trimming removed 4 bases from V and 6 bases from J, with 12 bases in between. CDR3 loop: CASSSQSGAGELFF. CDR3 in DNA: TGTGCCAGCAGCTCCCAAAGTGGGGCCGGGGAGCTGTTTTTT.

This clonotype was counted only a few times. J is TRBJ2-3 and V is TRBV2; the D gene could be TRBD1 or TRBD2 (5 bases each). Germline V lookup: CDR1 SNHLY, CDR2 FYNNEI. Trimming removed 6 bases from V and 2 bases from J, with 15 bases in between. This CDR3 comprises 15 residues. In DNA form, the CDR3 reads TGTGCCAGCAGCCGGGACCGAGGGTACACAGATACGCAGTATTTT. The encoded protein is CASSRDRGYTDTQYF.

This clonotype is medium-sized. This sequence joins TRBV5-6 and TRBJ2-1, with D possibly matching TRBD1 (6 bases). V lost 1 base and J 12 bases, leaving 20 bases between the germline ends. This CDR3 contains 15 residues. Germline V gene lookup returns CDR1 SGHDT and CDR2 YYEEEE. The CDR3 loop reads CASSLSPFWPQGQFF. Written as DNA, the CDR3 is TGTGCCAGCAGCTTGTCCCCCTTTTGGCCACAGGGGCAGTTCTTC.

This clonotype was detected ten times or more. The V gene is TRBV7-2, the J gene TRBJ2-3; 8 bases line up with TRBD1. Germline loops: CDR1 SGHTA, CDR2 FQGNSA. J gave up 4 bases and V 0 bases, and 6 bases lay outside the gene matches. CDR3 size: 16 residues. In DNA, the CDR3 is TGTGCCAGCAGCTTAGCCCAGGCAGGGGGCGCAGATACGCAGTATTTT. Translated, it gives CASSLAQAGGADTQYF.

The sample holds many counts of this clonotype. The chain is built from TRBV6-1 and TRBJ2-1; D gene uncertain. Germline CDR1 is MNHNS and CDR2 is SASEGT. Trimming shortened V by 1 base and J by 4 bases, and 8 bases separated the two germline ends. The CDR3 loop spans 14 amino acids. CDR3 nucleotide sequence: TGTGCCAGCAGTGAAGTTTGGCAATACAATGAGCAGTTCTTC. This translates into CASSEVWQYNEQFF.

Regarding this clonotype: At one boundary the junction diverges from the germline segment, which might be a read error. The J gene is TRBJ2-1, the V gene TRBV25-1; D call uncertain. The CDR3 spans 15 residues. The V gene's germline CDR1 is MGHDK and CDR2 SYGVNS. The CDR3 sequence: CTSNEWASGYNEQFF. CDR3 bases: TGTACCAGCAATGAATGGGCTAGTGGTTACAATGAGCAGTTCTTC.

This clonotype was picked up many times. The V and J genes are TRBV7-2 and TRBJ1-6; D gene uncertain. Between the trimmed V and J ends, which lost 6 bases and 0 bases, there was a span of 12 bases. Germline V gene sequence: CDR1 SGHTA, CDR2 FQGNSA. The CDR3 consists of 16 residues. In DNA form, the CDR3 reads TGTGCCAGCAGTCAGACGGGGAGCTCCTATAATTCACCCCTCCACTTT. It is translated as CASSQTGSSYNSPLHF.